This T cell receptor (beta chain) was found in a study of blood T cell repertoires in COVID-19. Study information: Acute and convalescent COVID-19 samples came from the United States, Italy and Spain. Sources were T cells, B-cell-depleted T cells, or PBMCs; the material itself was cDNA or gDNA.

The V and J ends lost 3 bases and 4 bases respectively, with 9 bases between them. The germline V gene has CDR1 MDHEN and CDR2 SYDVKM. This CDR3 has 13 residues. This clone was found a few times. Per the original methods: Nucleated cell number was recorded as an estimate derived from reference gene primer amplification. Sequencing used immunoSEQ multiplex PCR; TCRdb keeps in-frame clones, though not all of them. Clone size and V and J calls were adopted from that table, with D and trimming inferred from the DNA. Of roughly 250,000 clones in the sample, approximately 89% were seen once. The clonotype was recovered from a woman aged 45-65 years with acute or convalescent COVID-19. Sample: peripheral blood. The chain uses TRBV28 and TRBJ1-1; no reliable D call. The CDR3 loop is CASSFSVGTEAFF. Here the CDR3 DNA reads TGTGCCAGCAGTTTCTCCGTCGGCACTGAAGCTTTCTTT.